This paragraph covers one T cell receptor (beta chain) sequence. Its target is unknown. TCRdb reprocessed the 5' RACE reads and reports one entry per CDR3 protein, with no DNA. This table lists about 300,000 distinct CDR3 sequences. The data are from a study of monozygotic twins with inflammatory bowel disease. Study findings and constraints: Healthy co-twins exceeded IBD patients in TCRbeta diversity as measured by inverse Simpson.

CDR1 is SGHVS and CDR2 is FQNEAQ in the germline V gene. This CDR3 comprises 15 residues. Sequences were obtained from blood. V is TRBV7-8 and J is TRBJ2-5. The sequence was obtained from a human donor with ulcerative colitis or Crohn's disease, or a healthy co-twin of an affected twin (not recorded which). Here the CDR3 reads CASSLAQGHQETQYF.